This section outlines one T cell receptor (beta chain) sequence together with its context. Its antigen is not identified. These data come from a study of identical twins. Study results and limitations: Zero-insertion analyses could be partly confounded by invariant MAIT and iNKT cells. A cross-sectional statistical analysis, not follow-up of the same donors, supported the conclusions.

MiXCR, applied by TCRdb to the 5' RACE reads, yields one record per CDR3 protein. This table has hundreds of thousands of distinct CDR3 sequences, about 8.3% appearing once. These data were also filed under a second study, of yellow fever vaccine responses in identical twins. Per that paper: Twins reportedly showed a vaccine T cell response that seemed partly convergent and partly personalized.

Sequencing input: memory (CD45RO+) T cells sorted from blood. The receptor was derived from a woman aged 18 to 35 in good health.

The CDR3 nucleotides are TGTGCCAGCAGCCAAAGGGGAAAGGATCGCAATGAGCAGTTCTTC. Residues: CASSQRGKDRNEQFF. The chain recombines TRBV3-1 with TRBJ2-1, with D maybe TRBD1 (5 bases). Germline V gene lookup returns CDR1 LGHDT and CDR2 YNNKEL (reference sequence). Trimming took 2 bases from V and 6 from J, leaving 14 bases between them. The CDR3 runs to 15 residues.